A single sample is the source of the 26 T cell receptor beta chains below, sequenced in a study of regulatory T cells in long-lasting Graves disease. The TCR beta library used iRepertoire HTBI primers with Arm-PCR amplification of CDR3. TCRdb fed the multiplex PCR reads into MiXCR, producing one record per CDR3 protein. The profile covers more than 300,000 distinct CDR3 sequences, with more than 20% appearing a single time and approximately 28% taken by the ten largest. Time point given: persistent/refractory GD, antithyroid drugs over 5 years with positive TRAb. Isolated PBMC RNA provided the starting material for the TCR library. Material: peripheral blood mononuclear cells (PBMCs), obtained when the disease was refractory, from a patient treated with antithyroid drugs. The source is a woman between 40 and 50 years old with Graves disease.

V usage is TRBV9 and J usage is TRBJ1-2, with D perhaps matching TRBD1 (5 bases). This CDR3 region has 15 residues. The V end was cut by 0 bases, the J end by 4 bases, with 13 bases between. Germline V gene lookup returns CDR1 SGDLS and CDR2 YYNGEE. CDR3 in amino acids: CASSVAGGKPYGYTF. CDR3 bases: TGTGCCAGCAGCGTAGCTGGGGGAAAACCCTATGGCTACACCTTC. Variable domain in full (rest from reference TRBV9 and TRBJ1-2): DSGVTQTPKHLITATGQRVTLRCSPRSGDLSVYWYQQSLDQGLQFLIQYYNGEERAKGNILERFSAQQFPDLHSELNLSSLELGDSALYFCASSVAGGKPYGYTFGSGTRLTVV.

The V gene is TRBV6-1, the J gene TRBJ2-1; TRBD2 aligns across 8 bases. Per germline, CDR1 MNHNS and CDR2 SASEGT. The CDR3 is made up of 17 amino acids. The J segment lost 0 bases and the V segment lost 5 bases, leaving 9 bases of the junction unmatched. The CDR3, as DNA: TGTGCCAGCAGTCCGTCCGGTAGCGGGGCCTCCTACAATGAGCAGTTCTTC. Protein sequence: CASSPSGSGASYNEQFF.

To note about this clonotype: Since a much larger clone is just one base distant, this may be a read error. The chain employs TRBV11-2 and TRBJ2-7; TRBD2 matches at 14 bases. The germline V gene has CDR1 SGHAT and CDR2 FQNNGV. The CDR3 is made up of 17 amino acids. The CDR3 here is CASRGLAGAILSYEQHF. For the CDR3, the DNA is TGTGCCAGCAGGGGACTAGCGGGAGCGATCCTCAGCTACGAGCAGCACTTC.

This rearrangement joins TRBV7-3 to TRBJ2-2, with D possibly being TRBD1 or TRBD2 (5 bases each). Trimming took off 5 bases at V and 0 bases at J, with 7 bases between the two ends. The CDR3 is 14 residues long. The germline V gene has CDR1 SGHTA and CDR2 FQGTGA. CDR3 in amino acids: CASSRGSNTGELFF. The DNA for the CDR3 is TGTGCCAGCAGCCGGGGCTCGAACACCGGGGAGCTGTTTTTT.

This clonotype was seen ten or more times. The CDR3: CSVVRDTHQETQYF. CDR3 DNA sequence: TGCAGCGTTGTGAGGGACACGCACCAAGAGACCCAGTACTTC. The J gene is TRBJ2-5, the V gene TRBV29-1; tentative D call: TRBD1 (6 bases). The CDR3 is made up of 14 amino acids. The V end lost 4 bases, the J end lost 0 bases, and 12 bases lay between the germline ends. Germline V gives CDR1 SQVTM, CDR2 ANQGSEA. The full variable domain, in which reference TRBV29-1 and TRBJ2-5 provide the parts outside the CDR3, is SAVISQKPSRDICQRGTSLTIQCQVDSQVTMMFWYRQQPGQSLTLIATANQGSEATYESGFVIDKFPISRPNLTFSTLTVSNMSPEDSSIYLCSVVRDTHQETQYFGPGTRLLVL.

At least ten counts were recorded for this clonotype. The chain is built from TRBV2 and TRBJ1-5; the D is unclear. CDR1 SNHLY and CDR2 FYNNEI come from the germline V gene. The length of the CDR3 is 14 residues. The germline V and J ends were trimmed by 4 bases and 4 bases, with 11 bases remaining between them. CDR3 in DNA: TGTGCCAGCAGTGCCGTTCTGATTAATCAGCCCCAGCATTTT. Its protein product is CASSAVLINQPQHF.

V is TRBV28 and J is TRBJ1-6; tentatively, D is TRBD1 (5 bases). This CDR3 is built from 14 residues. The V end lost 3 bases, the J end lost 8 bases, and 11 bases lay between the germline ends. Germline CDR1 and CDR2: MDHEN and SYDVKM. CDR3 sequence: CASSFEGSYSPLHF. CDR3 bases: TGTGCCAGCAGTTTTGAGGGGTCCTATTCACCCCTCCACTTT.

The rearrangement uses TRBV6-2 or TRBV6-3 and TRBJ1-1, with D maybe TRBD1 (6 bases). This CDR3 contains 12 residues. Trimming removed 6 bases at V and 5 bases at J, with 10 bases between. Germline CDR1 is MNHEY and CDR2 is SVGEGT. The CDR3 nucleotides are TGTGCCAGCAGCGAGGGGGAGACTGAAGCTTTCTTT. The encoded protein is CASSEGETEAFF.

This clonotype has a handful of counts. The CDR3 spells CASSSGGGDSPLHF. CDR3 nucleotides: TGTGCCAGCAGCTCCGGGGGCGGGGATTCACCCCTCCACTTT. This chain joins TRBV7-9 and TRBJ1-6, with a possible D match to TRBD1 (6 bases). Germline V CDR1 and CDR2: SEHNR, FQNEAQ (reference sequence). The CDR3 has 14 amino acids. V was shortened by 4 bases and J by 8 bases, with 12 bases between the two germline ends.

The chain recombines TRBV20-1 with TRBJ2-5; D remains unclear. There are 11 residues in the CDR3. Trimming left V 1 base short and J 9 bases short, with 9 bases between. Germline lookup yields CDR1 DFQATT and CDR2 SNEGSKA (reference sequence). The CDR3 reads CSARGPSAQYF. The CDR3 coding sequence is TGCAGTGCTAGAGGGCCCTCTGCCCAGTACTTC.

The CDR3 is CASGPAGDEKLFF. CDR3 coding DNA: TGTGCCAGCGGACCCGCAGGGGACGAAAAACTGTTTTTT. V is TRBV5-4 and J is TRBJ1-4, with D perhaps matching TRBD1 (6 bases). Germline assignment: CDR1 SGHNT and CDR2 YYREEE (reference sequence). This CDR3 is built from 13 residues. Between the trimmed V and J ends, which lost 7 bases and 8 bases, there was a span of 15 bases.

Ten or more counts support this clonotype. The CDR3 region has the DNA TGTGCCAGCAGTTTACTTCGGCCGGATACTTCACCCCTCCACTTT. Residues: CASSLLRPDTSPLHF. The J gene is TRBJ1-6, the V gene TRBV12-3 or TRBV12-4; D remains unclear. The CDR3 length is 15 residues. V lost 2 bases, J lost 9 bases, and 14 bases lay in between.

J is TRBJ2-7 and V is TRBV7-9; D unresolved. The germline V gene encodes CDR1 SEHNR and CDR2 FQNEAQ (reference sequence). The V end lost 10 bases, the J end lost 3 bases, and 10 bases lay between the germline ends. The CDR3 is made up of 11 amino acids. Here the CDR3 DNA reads TGTGCCACCCAAGAGAACTACGAGCAGTACTTC. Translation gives CATQENYEQYF.

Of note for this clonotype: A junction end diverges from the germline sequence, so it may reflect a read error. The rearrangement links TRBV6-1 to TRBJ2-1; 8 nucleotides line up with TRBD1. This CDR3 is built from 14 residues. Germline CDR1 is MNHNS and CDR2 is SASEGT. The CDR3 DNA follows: TGCGCCAGCAGTGACAGGGGCGTCCACAATGAGCAGTTCTTC. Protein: CASSDRGVHNEQFF.

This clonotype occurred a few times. The CDR3 is CASSIRDRGEKLFF. The CDR3 coding sequence is TGCGCCAGCAGCATCCGGGACAGGGGAGAAAAACTGTTTTTT. The V and J genes are TRBV5-1 and TRBJ1-4; 10 nucleotides line up with TRBD1. CDR1 is SGHRS, CDR2 YFSETQ, per germline. Trimming removed 4 bases from V and 8 bases from J; junction bases left unmatched: 5. The CDR3 spans 14 residues.

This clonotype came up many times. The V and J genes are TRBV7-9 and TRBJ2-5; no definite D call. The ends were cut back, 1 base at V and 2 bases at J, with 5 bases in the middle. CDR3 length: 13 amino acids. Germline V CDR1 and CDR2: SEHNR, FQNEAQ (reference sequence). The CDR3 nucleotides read TGTGCCAGCAGCTTAGAAGGGCAAGAGACCCAGTACTTC. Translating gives CASSLEGQETQYF.

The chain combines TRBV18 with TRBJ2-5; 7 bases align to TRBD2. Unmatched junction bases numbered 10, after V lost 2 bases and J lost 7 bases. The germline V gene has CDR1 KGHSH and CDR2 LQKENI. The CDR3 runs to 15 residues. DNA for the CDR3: TGTGCCAGCTCACCATCTAGCGGTGGAGTCGGGACCCAGTACTTC. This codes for CASSPSSGGVGTQYF.

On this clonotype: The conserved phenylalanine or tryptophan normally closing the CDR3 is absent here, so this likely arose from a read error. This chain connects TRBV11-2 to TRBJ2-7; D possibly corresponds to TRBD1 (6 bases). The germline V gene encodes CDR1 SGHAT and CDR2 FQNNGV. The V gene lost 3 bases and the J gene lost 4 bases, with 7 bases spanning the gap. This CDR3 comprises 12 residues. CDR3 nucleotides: TGTGCCAGCAGCTTGGGGGCTTACGAGCAGTACCTC. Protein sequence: CASSLGAYEQYL.

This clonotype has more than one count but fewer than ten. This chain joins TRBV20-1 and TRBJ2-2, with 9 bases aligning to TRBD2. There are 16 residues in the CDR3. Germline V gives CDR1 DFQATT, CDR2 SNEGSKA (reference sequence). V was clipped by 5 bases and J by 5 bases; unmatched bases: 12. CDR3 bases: TGCAGTGCTCTGACTAGCGGCAACCGGTGGACCGGGGAGCTGTTTTTT. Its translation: CSALTSGNRWTGELFF.

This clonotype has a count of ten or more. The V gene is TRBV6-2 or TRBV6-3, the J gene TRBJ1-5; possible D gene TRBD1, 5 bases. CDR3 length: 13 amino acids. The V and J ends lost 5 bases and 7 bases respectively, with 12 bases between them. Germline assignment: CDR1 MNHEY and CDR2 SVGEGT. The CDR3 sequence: CASSTQGTQPQHF. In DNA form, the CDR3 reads TGTGCCAGCAGTACCCAGGGTACCCAGCCCCAGCATTTT.

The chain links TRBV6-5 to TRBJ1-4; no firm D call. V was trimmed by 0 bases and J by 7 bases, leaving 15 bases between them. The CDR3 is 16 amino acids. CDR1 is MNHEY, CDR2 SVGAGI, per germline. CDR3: CASSYSEAGTGEKLFF. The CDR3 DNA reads TGTGCCAGCAGTTACTCAGAAGCGGGTACCGGTGAAAAACTGTTTTTT.

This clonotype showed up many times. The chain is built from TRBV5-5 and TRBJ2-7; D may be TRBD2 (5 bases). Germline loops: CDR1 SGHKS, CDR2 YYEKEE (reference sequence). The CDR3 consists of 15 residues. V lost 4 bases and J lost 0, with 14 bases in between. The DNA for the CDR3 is TGTGCCAGCAGCCCCCGGACTGAACGCTCCTACGAGCAGTACTTC. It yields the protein CASSPRTERSYEQYF.

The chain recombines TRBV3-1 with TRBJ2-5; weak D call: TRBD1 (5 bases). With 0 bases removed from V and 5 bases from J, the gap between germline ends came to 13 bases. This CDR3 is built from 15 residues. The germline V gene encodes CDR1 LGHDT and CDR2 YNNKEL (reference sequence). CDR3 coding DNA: TGTGCCAGCAGCCAAGAAAGGAAAGGGGCGGAGACCCAGTACTTC. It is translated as CASSQERKGAETQYF.

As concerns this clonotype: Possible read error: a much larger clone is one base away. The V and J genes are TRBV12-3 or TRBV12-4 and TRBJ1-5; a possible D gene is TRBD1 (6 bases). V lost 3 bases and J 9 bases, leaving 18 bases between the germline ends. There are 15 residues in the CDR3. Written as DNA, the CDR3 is TGTGCCAGCAGTTTTGGCGGGAAGGGGGGTGGGCCCCAGCATTTT. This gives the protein CASSFGGKGGGPQHF.

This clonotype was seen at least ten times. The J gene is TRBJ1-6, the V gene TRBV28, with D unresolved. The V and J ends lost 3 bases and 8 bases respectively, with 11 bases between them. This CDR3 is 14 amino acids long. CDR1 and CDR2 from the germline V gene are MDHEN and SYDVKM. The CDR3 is CASSLRHTYSPLHF. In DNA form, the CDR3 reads TGTGCCAGCAGTTTGAGGCATACATATTCACCCCTCCACTTT. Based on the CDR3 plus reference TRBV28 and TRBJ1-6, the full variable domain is DVKVTQSSRYLVKRTGEKVFLECVQDMDHENMFWYRQDPGLGLRLIYFSYDVKMKEKGDIPEGYSVSREKKERFSLILESASTNQTSMYLCASSLRHTYSPLHFGNGTRLTVT.

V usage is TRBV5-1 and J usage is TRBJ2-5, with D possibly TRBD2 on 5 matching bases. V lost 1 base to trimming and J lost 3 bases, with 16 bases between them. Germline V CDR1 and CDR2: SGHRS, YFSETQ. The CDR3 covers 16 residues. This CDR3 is CASSLTTAGVKETQYF. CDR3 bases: TGCGCCAGCAGCTTGACGACCGCCGGGGTAAAAGAGACCCAGTACTTC.